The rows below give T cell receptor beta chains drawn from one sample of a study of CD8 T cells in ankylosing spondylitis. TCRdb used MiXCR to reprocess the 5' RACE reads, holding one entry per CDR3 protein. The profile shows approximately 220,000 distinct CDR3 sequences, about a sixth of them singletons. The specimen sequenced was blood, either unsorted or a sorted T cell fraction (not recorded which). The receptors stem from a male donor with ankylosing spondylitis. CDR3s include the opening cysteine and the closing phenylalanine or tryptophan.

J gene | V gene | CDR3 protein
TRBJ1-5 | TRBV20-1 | CSARTEGDTKNQPQHF
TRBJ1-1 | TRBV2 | CASSEARQLNTEAFF
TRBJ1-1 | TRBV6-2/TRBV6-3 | CASSYESLGGRTEAFF
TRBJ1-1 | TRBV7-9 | CASSLGQGDTEAFF
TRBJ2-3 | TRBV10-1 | CASSVAYSTDTQYF
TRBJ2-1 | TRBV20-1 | CSARDGGTGYNEQFF
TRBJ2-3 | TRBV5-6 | CASSLAARRDTQYF
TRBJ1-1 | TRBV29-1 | CSVGGGGSTEAFF
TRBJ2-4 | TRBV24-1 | CATSDLQFRDRHRKIKNIQYF
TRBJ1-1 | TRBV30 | CAWTLGQPNTEAFF
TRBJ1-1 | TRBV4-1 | CASSQERLNWFTEAFF
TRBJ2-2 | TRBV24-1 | CATSDLRAGELFF
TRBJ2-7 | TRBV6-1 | CASTPGTPYEQYF
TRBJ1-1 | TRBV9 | CASSTTEENPLNTEAFF
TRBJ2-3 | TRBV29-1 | CSAATSRRTDTQYF
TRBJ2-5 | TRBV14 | CASSQGPLETQYF
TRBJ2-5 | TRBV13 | CASSSPWADGETQYF
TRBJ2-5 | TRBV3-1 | CASSPELSGATQETQYF
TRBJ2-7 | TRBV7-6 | CASSLSLGEQYF
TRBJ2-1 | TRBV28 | CASSLQVYNEQFF